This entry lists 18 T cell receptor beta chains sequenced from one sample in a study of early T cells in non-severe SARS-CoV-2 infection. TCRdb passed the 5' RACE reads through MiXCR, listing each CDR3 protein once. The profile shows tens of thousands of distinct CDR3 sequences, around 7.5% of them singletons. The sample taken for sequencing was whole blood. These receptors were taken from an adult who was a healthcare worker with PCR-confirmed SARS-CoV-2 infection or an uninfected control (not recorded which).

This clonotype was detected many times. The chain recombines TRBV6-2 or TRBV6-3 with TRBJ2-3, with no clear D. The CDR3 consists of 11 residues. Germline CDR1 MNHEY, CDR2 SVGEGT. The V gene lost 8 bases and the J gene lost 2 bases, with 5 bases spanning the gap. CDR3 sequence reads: CASQATDTQYF. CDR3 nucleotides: TGTGCCAGCCAGGCCACAGATACGCAGTATTTT.

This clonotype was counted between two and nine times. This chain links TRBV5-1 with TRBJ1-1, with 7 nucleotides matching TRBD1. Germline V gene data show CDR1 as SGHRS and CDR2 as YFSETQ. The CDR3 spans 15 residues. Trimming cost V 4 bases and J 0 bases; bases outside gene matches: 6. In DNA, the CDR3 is TGCGCCAGCAGCCCGCAGGGGGGTCTGAACACTGAAGCTTTCTTT. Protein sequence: CASSPQGGLNTEAFF.

CDR3 DNA: TGTGCCAGCAGCGTAGCCTATGGGGCAGGTCTGTACGAGCAGTACTTC. Protein product: CASSVAYGAGLYEQYF. The chain couples TRBV9 to TRBJ2-7; D is possibly TRBD1 (5 bases). Germline V gene lookup returns CDR1 SGDLS and CDR2 YYNGEE. V gave up 0 bases and J gave up 4 bases, with 17 bases separating them. This CDR3 region has 16 residues.

CDR3 region: CASIRWGQGETQYF. In nucleotides, the CDR3 is TGTGCCAGCATCCGGTGGGGACAAGGAGAGACCCAGTACTTC. V is TRBV28 and J is TRBJ2-5; D might be TRBD1 (6 bases). V was shortened by 7 bases and J by 4 bases, with 16 bases between the two germline ends. CDR3 size: 14 residues. Germline V CDR1 and CDR2: MDHEN, SYDVKM.

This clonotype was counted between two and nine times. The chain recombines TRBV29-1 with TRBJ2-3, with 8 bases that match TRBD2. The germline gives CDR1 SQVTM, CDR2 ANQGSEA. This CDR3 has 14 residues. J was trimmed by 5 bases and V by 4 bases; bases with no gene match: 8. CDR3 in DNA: TGCAGCGTTGTCGGGGGGGCCCCGGGAGATACGCAGTATTTT. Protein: CSVVGGAPGDTQYF.

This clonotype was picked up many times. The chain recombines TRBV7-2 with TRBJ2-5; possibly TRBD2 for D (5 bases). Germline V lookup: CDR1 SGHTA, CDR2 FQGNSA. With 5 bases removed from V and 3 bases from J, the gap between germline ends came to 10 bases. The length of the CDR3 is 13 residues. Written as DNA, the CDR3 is TGTGCCAGCAGCCGAGGACTGGAAGAGACCCAGTACTTC. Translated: CASSRGLEETQYF.

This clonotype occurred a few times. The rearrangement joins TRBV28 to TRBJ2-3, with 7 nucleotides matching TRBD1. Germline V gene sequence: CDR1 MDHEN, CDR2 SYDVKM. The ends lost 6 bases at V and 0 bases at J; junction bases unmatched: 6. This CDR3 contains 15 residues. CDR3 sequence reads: CASSTGTASTDTQYF. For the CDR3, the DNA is TGTGCCAGCAGCACCGGGACAGCAAGCACAGATACGCAGTATTTT.

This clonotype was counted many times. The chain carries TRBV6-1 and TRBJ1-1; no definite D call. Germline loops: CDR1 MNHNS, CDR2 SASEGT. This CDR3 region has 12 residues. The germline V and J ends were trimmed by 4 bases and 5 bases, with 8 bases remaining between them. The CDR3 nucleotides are TGTGCCAGCAGTGCCCGCGGGACTGAAGCTTTCTTT. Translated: CASSARGTEAFF.

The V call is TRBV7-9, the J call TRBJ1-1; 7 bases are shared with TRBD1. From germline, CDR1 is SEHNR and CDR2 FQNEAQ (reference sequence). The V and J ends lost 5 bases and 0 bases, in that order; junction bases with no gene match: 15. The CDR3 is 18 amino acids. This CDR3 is CASSHPSRDRQLNTEAFF. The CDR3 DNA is TGTGCCAGCAGCCACCCCTCTCGGGACAGACAGTTGAACACTGAAGCTTTCTTT.

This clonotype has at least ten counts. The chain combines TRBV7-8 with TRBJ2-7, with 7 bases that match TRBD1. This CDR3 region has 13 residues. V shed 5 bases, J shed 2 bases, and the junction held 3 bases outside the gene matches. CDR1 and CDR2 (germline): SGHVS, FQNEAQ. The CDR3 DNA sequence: TGTGCCAGCAGCCCGGGACAGACCTACGAGCAGTACTTC. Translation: CASSPGQTYEQYF.

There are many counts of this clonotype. CDR3 protein: CASREGGTGVYEQYF. The CDR3 nucleotides are TGTGCCAGCAGAGAAGGCGGGACAGGGGTGTACGAGCAGTACTTC. The rearrangement links TRBV6-6 to TRBJ2-7; TRBD1 agrees at 10 bases. J lost 4 bases, V lost 6 bases, and 9 bases had no gene match. The CDR3 totals 15 residues. Per germline, CDR1 MNHNY and CDR2 SVGAGI (reference sequence).

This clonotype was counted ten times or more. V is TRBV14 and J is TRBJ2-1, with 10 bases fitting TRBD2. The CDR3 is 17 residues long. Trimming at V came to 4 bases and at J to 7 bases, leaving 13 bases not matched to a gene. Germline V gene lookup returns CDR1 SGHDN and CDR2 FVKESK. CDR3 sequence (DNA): TGTGCCAGCAGCCCCTACTATAGAGCGGGAGGGTGGAATGAGCAGTTCTTC. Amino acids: CASSPYYRAGGWNEQFF.

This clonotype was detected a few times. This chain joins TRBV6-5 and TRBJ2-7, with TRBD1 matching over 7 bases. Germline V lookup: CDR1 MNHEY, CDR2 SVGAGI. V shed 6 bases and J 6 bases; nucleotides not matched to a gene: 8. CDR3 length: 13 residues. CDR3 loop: CASRGTDISEQYF. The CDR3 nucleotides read TGTGCCAGCAGAGGGACAGACATCTCCGAGCAGTACTTC.

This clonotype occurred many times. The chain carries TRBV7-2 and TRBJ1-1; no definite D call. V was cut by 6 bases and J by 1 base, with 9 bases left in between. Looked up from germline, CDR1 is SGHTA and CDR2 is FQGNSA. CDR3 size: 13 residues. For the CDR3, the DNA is TGTGCCAGCAGGTCCGGGGAGAACACTGAAGCTTTCTTT. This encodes CASRSGENTEAFF.

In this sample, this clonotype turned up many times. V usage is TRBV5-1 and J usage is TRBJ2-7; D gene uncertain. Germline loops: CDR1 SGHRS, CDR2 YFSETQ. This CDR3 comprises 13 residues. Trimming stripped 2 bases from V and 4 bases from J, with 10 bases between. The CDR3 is CASSFKGTYEQYF. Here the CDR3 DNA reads TGCGCCAGCAGCTTTAAGGGAACGTACGAGCAGTACTTC.

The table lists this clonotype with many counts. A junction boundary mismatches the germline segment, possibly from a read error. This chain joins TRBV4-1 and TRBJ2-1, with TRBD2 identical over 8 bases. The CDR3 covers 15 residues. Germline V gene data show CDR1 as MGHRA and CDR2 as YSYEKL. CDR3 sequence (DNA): TGCGCCAGCAGCCAACTTACGGGGGGGTACACTGAGCAGTTCTTC. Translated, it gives CASSQLTGGYTEQFF.

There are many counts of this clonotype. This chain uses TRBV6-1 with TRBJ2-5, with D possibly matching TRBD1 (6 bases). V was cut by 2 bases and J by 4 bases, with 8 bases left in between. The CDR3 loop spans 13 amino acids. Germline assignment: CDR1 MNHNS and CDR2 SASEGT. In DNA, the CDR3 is TGTGCCAGCAGTGAATGGACAGTAGAGACCCAGTACTTC. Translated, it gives CASSEWTVETQYF.

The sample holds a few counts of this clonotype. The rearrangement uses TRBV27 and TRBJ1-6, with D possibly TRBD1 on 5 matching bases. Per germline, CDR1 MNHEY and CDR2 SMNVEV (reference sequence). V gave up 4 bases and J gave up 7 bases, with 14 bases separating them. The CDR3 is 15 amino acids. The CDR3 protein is CASSSPGTENSPLHF. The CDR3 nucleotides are TGTGCCAGCAGTTCACCCGGGACCGAGAATTCACCCCTCCACTTT.